These 18 T cell receptor beta chains originate from one sample sequenced in a study of beta chain features in type 1 diabetes. General observations from the study: All four CD4+ subsets of Type 1 diabetes patients contained TCRB CDR3s that were moderately but significantly shorter.

TCRB transcripts that were expressed got sequenced, as all of the isolated RNA had been reverse transcribed. Clones were read by immunoSEQ multiplex PCR, and TCRdb kept only the in-frame ones, dropping some. Of 640,000 or so clones listed, around 15% are singletons. These TCRs' antigens remain unknown. Sequenced sample: naive CD4+ T cells from blood. These receptors originate from a man aged 18 to 29 with type 1 diabetes.

The chain carries TRBV29-1 and TRBJ2-1; TRBD2 agrees at 12 bases. The CDR3 has 14 residues. Germline V gene lookup returns CDR1 SQVTM and CDR2 ANQGSEA. The CDR3, as DNA: TGCATCGTCCGACTAGCGGGGGTACACAATGAGCAGTTCTTC. Protein sequence: CIVRLAGVHNEQFF.

To note about this clone: Other DNA sequences in the same sample also yield this CDR3. The genes are TRBV2 and TRBJ1-2; 10 bases are a match to TRBD1. The germline gives CDR1 SNHLY, CDR2 FYNNEI. The J segment lost 2 bases and the V segment lost 3 bases, leaving 0 bases of the junction unmatched. The CDR3 runs to 14 residues. In nucleotides, the CDR3 is TGTGCCAGCAGTGAGGGACAGGGGAACTATGGCTACACCTTC. Translated, it gives CASSEGQGNYGYTF.

The chain is built from TRBV7-2 and TRBJ2-5; D is possibly TRBD2 (6 bases). The end of the DNA is better explained by TRBJ2-7, so the J call may be wrong. Per the germline V gene, CDR1 is SGHTA and CDR2 is FQGNSA. This CDR3 comprises 14 residues. Here the CDR3 reads CASSRGLASYEQYF. As DNA, the CDR3 is TGTGCCAGCAGCCGGGGACTGGCCTCCTACGAGCAGTACTTC.

This clone has only a few counts. The gene calls are TRBV30 and TRBJ1-5; D remains ambiguous. CDR3 length equals 14 residues. In germline, CDR1 is GTSNPN, CDR2 SVGIG (reference sequence). The V end was cut by 0 bases, the J end by 3 bases, with 9 bases between. The CDR3 DNA reads TGTGCCTGGAGTGTAGGCCCAGCCAATCAGCCCCAGCATTTT. Its translation is CAWSVGPANQPQHF.

The J gene is TRBJ1-2, the V gene TRBV18; 8 bases are a match to TRBD1. The CDR3 has 13 amino acids. Germline CDR1 reads KGHSH; CDR2 reads LQKENI. Unmatched junction bases numbered 6, after V lost 4 bases and J lost 8 bases. The CDR3 is CASSLNDRGGYTF. The CDR3 nucleotides are TGTGCCAGCTCACTCAACGACAGGGGCGGCTACACCTTC.

The V and J genes are TRBV4-2 and TRBJ2-3; 10 bases fit TRBD2. The CDR3 spans 18 residues. V shed 1 base, J shed 6 bases, and the junction held 13 bases outside the gene matches. Germline CDR1 reads LGHNA; CDR2 reads YNFKEQ. CDR3: CASSQARSGGGLEDTQYF. In nucleotides, the CDR3 is TGTGCCAGCAGCCAAGCTCGCAGCGGGGGGGGATTGGAGGATACGCAGTATTTT.

This chain joins TRBV6-1 and TRBJ2-1; weak D call: TRBD1 (6 bases). Trimming shortened V by 6 bases and J by 10 bases, and 19 bases separated the two germline ends. Germline V lookup: CDR1 MNHNS, CDR2 SASEGT. This CDR3 has 14 amino acids. The CDR3 region is CASRRGGQSGEQFF. CDR3 nucleotide sequence: TGTGCCAGCAGAAGGGGCGGACAGTCGGGAGAGCAGTTCTTC.

In this sample, this clone turned up a few times. The V and J genes are TRBV30 and TRBJ1-3; D is perhaps TRBD1 (6 bases). V was shortened by 5 bases and J by 0 bases, with 11 bases between the two germline ends. The CDR3 spans 14 residues. Germline V lookup: CDR1 GTSNPN, CDR2 SVGIG (reference sequence). CDR3: CAWAQGYSGNTIYF. CDR3 DNA: TGTGCCTGGGCCCAGGGGTACTCTGGAAACACCATATATTTT.

V usage is TRBV7-2 and J usage is TRBJ1-1, with 7 nucleotides matching TRBD1. Germline V lookup: CDR1 SGHTA, CDR2 FQGNSA. The CDR3 consists of 13 residues. V lost 6 bases to trimming and J lost 1 base; unmatched junction nucleotides: 2. The CDR3 here is CASSRQGNTEAFF. The CDR3 nucleotides are TGTGCCAGCAGTAGACAGGGGAACACTGAAGCTTTCTTT.

This clone was found a few times. The rearrangement joins TRBV30 to TRBJ2-7; the D gene is possibly TRBD2 (5 bases). CDR3 length: 16 amino acids. The ends were cut back, 1 base at V and 7 bases at J, with 23 bases in the middle. Germline assignment: CDR1 GTSNPN and CDR2 SVGIG (reference sequence). CDR3 DNA sequence: TGTGCCTGGAGTGGCGGCGGGTCCACCGCTTCGGGAGAGCAGTACTTC. This translates into CAWSGGGSTASGEQYF. Together with reference TRBV30 and TRBJ2-7, the CDR3 gives the full variable domain: SQTIHQWPATLVQPVGSPLSLECTVEGTSNPNLYWYRQAAGRGLQLLFYSVGIGQISSEVPQNLSASRPQDRQFILSSKKLLLSDSGFYLCAWSGGGSTASGEQYFGPGTRLTVT.

This sequence joins TRBV5-1 and TRBJ2-6; a possible D gene is TRBD1 (5 bases). This CDR3 region has 15 residues. Germline CDR1 SGHRS, CDR2 YFSETQ. Trimming stripped 4 bases from V and 0 bases from J, with 8 bases between. The DNA for the CDR3 is TGCGCCAGCAGCCCCGACAGCTCTGGGGCCAACGTCCTGACTTTC. Translating gives CASSPDSSGANVLTF.

V and J are TRBV10-3 and TRBJ2-7, with TRBD2 identical over 10 bases. This CDR3 is built from 14 residues. Unmatched junction bases numbered 2, after V lost 3 bases and J lost 3 bases. From germline, CDR1 is ENHRY and CDR2 SYGVKD. In DNA form, the CDR3 reads TGTGCCATCAGTGAAGCTAGCGGGAGCTACGAGCAGTACTTC. Protein sequence: CAISEASGSYEQYF.

The V call is TRBV6-5, the J call TRBJ1-1; D gene ambiguous. Looked up from germline, CDR1 is MNHEY and CDR2 is SVGAGI. V lost 0 bases and J lost 0, with 8 bases in between. CDR3 size: 15 residues. CDR3 coding DNA: TGTGCCAGCAGTTACTCGTCGGTAATGAACACTGAAGCTTTCTTT. This encodes CASSYSSVMNTEAFF.

The table lists this clone with a count of one. This CDR3 reads CSASRRRELFF. The CDR3 DNA reads TGCAGTGCTAGCCGAAGGCGGGAGCTGTTTTTT. The J gene is TRBJ2-2, the V gene TRBV20-1; D remains ambiguous. V was pared by 3 bases and J by 9 bases, with 8 bases between. Germline CDR1 is DFQATT and CDR2 is SNEGSKA (reference sequence). There are 11 residues in the CDR3.

In this sample, this clone turned up a few times. The chain couples TRBV2 to TRBJ2-7, with D possibly TRBD2 on 5 matching bases. This CDR3 comprises 14 residues. CDR1 and CDR2 from the germline V gene are SNHLY and FYNNEI. V lost 5 bases to trimming and J lost 1 base, with 12 bases between them. The CDR3 is CASSSRAGSYEQYF. The CDR3 bases are TGTGCCAGCAGTTCGCGGGCAGGATCCTACGAGCAGTACTTC.

The chain carries TRBV20-1 and TRBJ1-1; unclear D gene. Trimming stripped 1 base from V and 3 bases from J, with 3 bases between. This CDR3 spans 11 amino acids. Germline-derived CDR1 and CDR2 are DFQATT and SNEGSKA (reference sequence). CDR3 sequence (DNA): TGCAGTGCTAGAGCTTACACTGAAGCTTTCTTT. Amino acid sequence: CSARAYTEAFF.

The chain employs TRBV21-1 and TRBJ1-4. TRBV21-1 is noted as a pseudogene. The length of the CDR3 is 15 residues. CDR3 sequence reads: CASSLPTAAEEKLFF. The CDR3 DNA follows: TGTGCCAGCAGCCTCCCGACGGCCGCAGAGGAAAAACTGTTTTTT.

This clone was observed a few times. The rearrangement uses TRBV5-1 and TRBJ2-7, with 7 bases that match TRBD2. Germline values: CDR1 SGHRS, CDR2 YFSETQ. Unmatched junction bases numbered 15, after V lost 4 bases and J lost 5 bases. The CDR3 is made up of 16 amino acids. As DNA, the CDR3 is TGCGCCAGCAGCGCCCAACCCCAAGCGGGAATCGACGAGCAGTACTTC. Translated, it gives CASSAQPQAGIDEQYF.